The T cell receptor (beta chain) under discussion was sequenced for a study of HIV-infected patients and healthy controls. Trimming removed 2 bases at V and 0 bases at J, with 11 bases between. The CDR3 contains 14 residues. CDR1 and CDR2 from the germline V gene are GTSNPN and SVGIG (reference sequence). From the 5' RACE reads, TCRdb called clonotypes with MiXCR, one entry per CDR3 protein. The sample lists some 20,000 distinct CDR3 sequences, roughly 19% occurring once. The receptor was derived from a human donor in good health. This chain connects TRBV30 to TRBJ2-7; D is unclear. Material for sequencing was CD8+ T cells from blood. CDR3 in amino acids: CAWSPVPSSYEQYF. The CDR3 region has the DNA TGTGCCTGGAGTCCCGTCCCGAGCTCCTACGAGCAGTACTTC.